The 25 T cell receptor beta chains reported below all come from one sample, sequenced in a study of STAT3 mutations in large granular lymphocyte leukemia. General study findings and limits: At least one immunodominant TCR beta clonotype appeared in every T-cell large granular lymphocyte leukemia patient.

These receptors have no identified antigens. Libraries were prepared by immunoSEQ multiplex PCR; TCRdb keeps only in-frame clonotypes and omits some of them. The sample yields some 13,000 clones, roughly 90% seen once. Material: peripheral blood mononuclear cells. The source is a man aged 35 to 55 with T-cell large granular lymphocyte leukemia. Some clones in this sample may be carry-over from other donors' samples.

This chain connects TRBV6-1 to TRBJ1-3; D is uncertain. Germline lookup yields CDR1 MNHNS and CDR2 SASEGT. Trimming stripped 4 bases from V and 4 bases from J, with 2 bases between. CDR3 length equals 11 residues. This CDR3 reads CASSAGNTIYF. The CDR3 nucleotides are TGTGCCAGCAGTGCCGGAAACACCATATATTTT.

This chain joins TRBV5-1 and TRBJ2-7; 8 bases agree with TRBD1. With 3 bases clipped from V and 2 bases from J, the junction kept 7 bases outside the gene matches. Germline CDR1 and CDR2: SGHRS and YFSETQ. This CDR3 contains 15 residues. This CDR3 is CASSSGGQGPYEQYF. CDR3 in DNA: TGCGCCAGCAGCTCTGGTGGACAGGGTCCCTACGAGCAGTACTTC.

The chain joins TRBV23-1 to TRBJ1-5; 11 bases match TRBD1. TRBV23-1 is filed as an ORF, its function uncertain. The CDR3 totals 16 residues. The junction had 5 bases not matched to a gene; V was cut back by 2 bases and J by 5 bases. The CDR3 reads CASSQVQDRGHQPQHF. The CDR3 bases are TGCGCCAGCAGTCAAGTCCAGGACAGGGGGCATCAGCCCCAGCATTTT.

The chain uses TRBV18 and TRBJ2-2, with a possible D match to TRBD1 (5 bases). There are 15 residues in the CDR3. V lost 2 bases, J lost 4 bases, and 11 bases lay in between. Per the germline V gene, CDR1 is KGHSH and CDR2 is LQKENI. Here the CDR3 reads CASSPADDSTGELFF. As DNA, the CDR3 is TGTGCCAGCTCACCAGCGGACGACAGCACCGGGGAGCTGTTTTTT.

The V and J genes are TRBV6-1 and TRBJ1-2, with a weak D call TRBD1 (6 bases). The germline V gene has CDR1 MNHNS and CDR2 SASEGT. The CDR3 extends over 12 amino acids. V was cut by 10 bases and J by 2 bases, with 11 bases left in between. Written as DNA, the CDR3 is TGTGCCACGGGGGACAAAAACTATGGCTACACCTTC. It translates to CATGDKNYGYTF.

The CDR3 reads CASSGRDGTYEQYF. CDR3 DNA: TGTGCCAGCAGCGGCCGGGACGGTACCTACGAGCAGTACTTC. This sequence joins TRBV9 and TRBJ2-7; D is perhaps TRBD1 or TRBD2 (5 bases each). Looked up from germline, CDR1 is SGDLS and CDR2 is YYNGEE. The CDR3 spans 14 residues. With 3 bases removed from V and 2 bases from J, the gap between germline ends came to 12 bases.

This chain connects TRBV5-1 to TRBJ2-7, with D possibly TRBD1 on 5 matching bases. The CDR3 is 15 residues long. Trimming cost V 2 bases and J 2 bases, with 14 bases left between them. Per germline, CDR1 SGHRS and CDR2 YFSETQ. The CDR3 sequence is CASSLFGPDTYEQYF. The CDR3 region has the DNA TGCGCCAGCAGCTTATTCGGCCCGGACACCTACGAGCAGTACTTC.

The chain couples TRBV4-3 to TRBJ1-3, with TRBD1 as a possible D gene (6 bases). This CDR3 region has 14 residues. CDR1 and CDR2 (germline): LGHNA, YSLEER. Between the trimmed V and J ends, which lost 3 bases and 0 bases, there was a span of 6 bases. CDR3 sequence (DNA): TGCGCCAGCAGCCAGGGGGCCTCTGGAAACACCATATATTTT. This translates into CASSQGASGNTIYF.

This chain links TRBV6-1 with TRBJ1-2, with 11 positions matching TRBD1. The length of the CDR3 is 19 residues. Looked up from germline, CDR1 is MNHNS and CDR2 is SASEGT. V was clipped by 3 bases and J by 2 bases; unmatched bases: 14. This CDR3 reads CASSDYRVDRGRANYGYTF. The CDR3 DNA reads TGTGCCAGCAGTGATTATAGGGTGGACAGGGGGCGGGCGAACTATGGCTACACCTTC.

The rearrangement links TRBV10-3 to TRBJ2-3; TRBD2 matches 10 bases. The V gene's germline CDR1 is ENHRY and CDR2 SYGVKD. The CDR3 sequence is 18 residues long. The V gene end was trimmed by 2 bases and the J gene end by 0 bases; junction bases not matched to a gene: 8. CDR3 sequence (DNA): TGTGCCATCAGTGAGGTAGCGGGGGGCCCGAGGAGCACAGATACGCAGTATTTT. Protein product: CAISEVAGGPRSTDTQYF.

This CDR3 is CASSPPTGSGANVLTF. DNA of the CDR3: TGTGCCAGCAGCCCCCCCACAGGGTCTGGGGCCAACGTCCTGACTTTC. The chain uses TRBV7-9 and TRBJ2-6, with D possibly TRBD1 on 6 matching bases. V lost 5 bases and J lost 1, with 12 bases in between. This CDR3 has 16 amino acids. Looked up from germline, CDR1 is SEHNR and CDR2 is FQNEAQ (reference sequence). Full variable domain (missing parts from reference TRBV7-9 and TRBJ2-6): DTGVSQNPRHKITKRGQNVTFRCDPISEHNRLYWYRQTLGQGPEFLTYFQNEAQLEKSRLLSDRFSAERPKGSFSTLEIQRTEQGDSAMYLCASSPPTGSGANVLTFGAGSRLTVL.

The J gene is TRBJ1-2, the V gene TRBV4-3; tentatively, D is TRBD1 (6 bases). Germline CDR1 LGHNA, CDR2 YSLEER. Between the trimmed V and J ends, which lost 4 bases and 3 bases, there was a span of 12 bases. The CDR3 extends over 14 amino acids. The CDR3 coding sequence is TGCGCCAGCAGCCGCTGGGCAGGGGACTATGGCTACACCTTC. Protein: CASSRWAGDYGYTF.

V gene TRBV28 combines with J gene TRBJ1-4; D is perhaps TRBD1 (5 bases). Germline V gene sequence: CDR1 MDHEN, CDR2 SYDVKM. V lost 3 bases and J 0 bases, leaving 20 bases between the germline ends. CDR3 length: 19 residues. Written as DNA, the CDR3 is TGTGCCAGCAGTTTCTCTTCTATAGGGGCCACTTCAACTAATGAAAAACTGTTTTTT. Protein product: CASSFSSIGATSTNEKLFF.

This sequence joins TRBV7-2 and TRBJ2-2, with a tentative D call TRBD1 (6 bases). Germline assignment: CDR1 SGHTA and CDR2 FQGNSA. The V end was cut by 2 bases, the J end by 2 bases, with 12 bases between. The CDR3 has 16 residues. CDR3 protein: CASSLLPGVNTGELFF. In DNA form, the CDR3 reads TGTGCCAGCAGCTTACTTCCAGGGGTCAACACCGGGGAGCTGTTTTTT.

The chain joins TRBV6-5 to TRBJ1-1, with unresolved D. V lost 6 bases and J lost 0, with 11 bases in between. This CDR3 spans 14 amino acids. CDR1 is MNHEY and CDR2 is SVGAGI in the germline V gene. CDR3 coding DNA: TGTGCCAGCAGCCTAGGGAGATTGAACACTGAAGCTTTCTTT. Its translation: CASSLGRLNTEAFF.

The chain is built from TRBV6-5 and TRBJ1-2; D perhaps matches TRBD1 (5 bases). There are 15 residues in the CDR3. Germline CDR1 is MNHEY and CDR2 is SVGAGI. The V gene lost 7 bases and the J gene lost 7 bases, with 22 bases spanning the gap. CDR3 in amino acids: CASTKLQGWDGGYTF. Here the CDR3 DNA reads TGTGCCAGCACCAAACTTCAGGGATGGGACGGTGGCTACACCTTC.

The chain joins TRBV15 to TRBJ2-2, with a possible D match to TRBD1 (5 bases). V shed 1 base and J shed 5 bases, with 8 bases lying between them. Per germline, CDR1 LNHNV and CDR2 YYDKDF (reference sequence). There are 14 residues in the CDR3. CDR3 amino acids: CATSRARETGELFF. The CDR3 bases are TGTGCCACCAGCAGAGCCAGGGAAACCGGGGAGCTGTTTTTT.

V usage is TRBV18 and J usage is TRBJ2-7, with 9 bases fitting TRBD1. The V gene end was trimmed by 0 bases and the J gene end by 6 bases; junction bases not matched to a gene: 6. The CDR3 has 15 amino acids. The germline gives CDR1 KGHSH, CDR2 LQKENI. The CDR3 DNA is TGTGCCAGCTCACCACCGGCCGGGACAGGGAGCGAGCAGTACTTC. This translates into CASSPPAGTGSEQYF.

V gene TRBV7-2 combines with J gene TRBJ2-7; possible D gene TRBD1, 5 bases. V dropped 4 bases and J dropped 8 bases, with 9 bases sitting between them. Germline V lookup: CDR1 SGHTA, CDR2 FQGNSA. CDR3 size: 11 residues. The CDR3 DNA sequence: TGTGCCAGCAGCTCCCACAGGAAGCAGTACTTC. Protein: CASSSHRKQYF.

This rearrangement joins TRBV18 to TRBJ1-5; TRBD1 might be the D (6 bases). Germline CDR1 is KGHSH and CDR2 is LQKENI. Between the trimmed V and J ends, which lost 1 base and 1 base, there was a span of 8 bases. The CDR3 is 15 residues long. DNA of the CDR3: TGTGCCAGCTCACCACAGGGGGGGAGCAATCAGCCCCAGCATTTT. It codes for CASSPQGGSNQPQHF.

CDR3 loop: CATRTGGLLQETQYF. The CDR3 DNA sequence: TGCGCCACCAGGACAGGGGGCTTGTTGCAAGAGACCCAGTACTTC. The V call is TRBV5-1, the J call TRBJ2-5; the match to TRBD1 covers 11 bases. Germline V lookup: CDR1 SGHRS, CDR2 YFSETQ. This CDR3 spans 15 amino acids. J gave up 2 bases and V 9 bases, and 9 bases lay outside the gene matches.

The chain recombines TRBV4-2 with TRBJ1-4; D might be TRBD1 (5 bases). The V and J ends lost 0 bases and 8 bases respectively, with 10 bases between them. The CDR3 runs to 14 residues. Germline assignment: CDR1 LGHNA and CDR2 YNFKEQ. The CDR3 loop is CASSQEGGDEKLFF. As DNA, the CDR3 is TGTGCCAGCAGCCAAGAGGGAGGGGACGAAAAACTGTTTTTT.

This clone was counted only a few times. This sequence joins TRBV10-3 and TRBJ2-1; the match to TRBD1 covers 8 bases. The CDR3 spans 14 residues. Germline lookup yields CDR1 ENHRY and CDR2 SYGVKD. Trimming took 10 bases from V and 10 from J; bases not matched to a gene: 15. The CDR3 region is CATRGYQGAGEQFF. The CDR3, as DNA: TGTGCCACCAGAGGGTACCAGGGGGCAGGGGAGCAGTTCTTC.

This clone appeared a single time. The rearrangement uses TRBV30 and TRBJ1-1, with D perhaps matching TRBD1 (5 bases). Looked up from germline, CDR1 is GTSNPN and CDR2 is SVGIG (reference sequence). CDR3 size: 13 residues. Trimming removed 6 bases at V and 3 bases at J, with 14 bases between. Here the CDR3 DNA reads TGTGCCTGCACATTACAGGAACACACTGAAGCTTTCTTT. Translated, it gives CACTLQEHTEAFF.

The chain couples TRBV5-1 to TRBJ2-7; TRBD1 might be the D (6 bases). Germline lookup yields CDR1 SGHRS and CDR2 YFSETQ. The CDR3 length is 15 residues. The germline V and J ends were trimmed by 5 bases and 3 bases, with 18 bases remaining between them. The CDR3 protein is CASSFPGGVDYEQYF. In DNA form, the CDR3 reads TGCGCCAGCAGTTTCCCTGGGGGCGTTGACTACGAGCAGTACTTC.